Described below is a single TCR beta chain sequence and its context. This clonotype was detected ten times or more. Its antigen is unknown. Base qualities are not provided; no much larger clone lies one nucleotide away. Sequencing was carried out with an Illumina HiSeq 1500. The raw public reads went through TCRdb reprocessing: fastp at Q25, MiXCR clone calling, in-frame beta chains kept. Identical CDR3 proteins give one entry, which carries the most common genes and DNA. Across this sample there are approximately 500,000 distinct CDR3 sequences, with more than 15% seen only once. The ten largest clones capture more than 20% of the sample. The data belong to a study of T cell repertoires in cytomegalovirus infection (dated by TCRdb to 2018 to 2020). The study in broad terms: The HLA type of each donor mattered for the analysis, because public TCR beta signatures pointed to carriage of CMV infection along with the matching HLA type.

There are 14 amino acids in the CDR3, from cysteine to phenylalanine inclusive. The read is trimmed to its CDR3 DNA, 42 bases read in frame from base 1. CDR1 is given as MDHEN and CDR2 as SYDVKM, both from the germline V gene. The trim is 5 bases for V and 6 bases for J, with a gap of 17 bases between the germline ends. Findings and caveats that apply to the study as a whole: Cumulative frequency of public TCR beta family members discriminated carriers of CMV infection plus the relevant HLA type in this cohort and an independent approximately 400-donor cohort. In the ex vivo response, HLA-C-restricted CMV-specific TCR beta clonotypes were dominant, and in two of eight donors the single most frequent clonotype came from this HLA-C-restricted group.

Material for sequencing was CD8+ T cells from PBMCs. The receptor's source is a human donor in good health (CMV status not recorded). Some clones in this sample may be carry-over from other donors' samples. The V and J genes are TRBV28 and TRBJ2-7; the D gene cannot be resolved beyond TRBD1 or TRBD2, each matching 5 bases. The CDR3 reads CASSPPGDGSEQYF. The sequenced DNA: TGTGCCAGCAGTCCCCCCGGGGACGGTTCCGAGCAGTACTTC.